Following are 21 T cell receptor beta chains from one sample sequenced in a study of siplizumab effects on memory and regulatory T cells (dated by TCRdb to between 2017 and 2020). Libraries came from the immunoSEQ multiplex PCR assay. The table was pulled from immuneACCESS by TCRdb, which kept in-frame rearrangements only. Such tables lose some clones; where checked, under half of the loss comes from unresolved V genes, and the rest has no known cause. The sample table contains nearly 85,000 clones; only one count was recorded for over 90% of them. The ten most abundant clones make up around 20% of the sample. The material sequenced was CD8+ T cells sorted from blood. These receptors came from a human donor in good health.

This chain joins TRBV7-8 and TRBJ2-5, with a tentative D call TRBD2 (5 bases). Germline V gives CDR1 SGHVS, CDR2 FQNEAQ. Trimming pared 3 bases from V and 2 bases from J, leaving 10 bases between. This CDR3 comprises 14 residues. CDR3 residues: CASSLPGKQETQYF. The CDR3 DNA follows: TGTGCCAGCAGCTTGCCGGGAAAACAAGAGACCCAGTACTTC. Using reference TRBV7-8 and TRBJ2-5 for the parts outside the CDR3, the full variable domain is GAGVSQSPRYKVAKRGQDVALRCDPISGHVSLFWYQQALGQGPEFLTYFQNEAQLDKSGLPSDRFFAERPEGSVSTLKIQRTQQEDSAVYLCASSLPGKQETQYFGPGTRLLVL.

This clone was observed a single time. This sequence joins TRBV2 and TRBJ2-3; possibly TRBD1 for D (6 bases). Looked up from germline, CDR1 is SNHLY and CDR2 is FYNNEI. The V end was cut by 10 bases, the J end by 2 bases, with 13 bases between. The CDR3 spans 13 residues. CDR3: CATVQGTTDTQYF. In DNA form, the CDR3 reads TGTGCCACCGTACAGGGAACCACAGATACGCAGTATTTT.

This chain connects TRBV5-4 to TRBJ2-4; the D gene is possibly TRBD2 (5 bases). Trimming shortened V by 2 bases and J by 1 base, and 7 bases separated the two germline ends. CDR1 is SGHNT, CDR2 YYREEE, per germline (reference sequence). The CDR3 covers 14 residues. The CDR3 nucleotides read TGTGCCAGCAGCTTCGGGGAGGCCAAAAACATTCAGTACTTC. It translates to CASSFGEAKNIQYF. The full variable domain, rest sourced from reference TRBV5-4 and TRBJ2-4, is ETGVTQSPTHLIKTRGQQVTLRCSSQSGHNTVSWYQQALGQGPQFIFQYYREEENGRGNFPPRFSGLQFPNYSSELNVNALELDDSALYLCASSFGEAKNIQYFGAGTRLSVL.

V and J are TRBV5-1 and TRBJ2-6; D unclear. V dropped 0 bases and J dropped 2 bases, with 0 bases sitting between them. Germline loops: CDR1 SGHRS, CDR2 YFSETQ. The CDR3 covers 13 residues. CDR3 protein: CASSLAGANVLTF. In DNA form, the CDR3 reads TGCGCCAGCAGCTTGGCTGGGGCCAACGTCCTGACTTTC.

The V call is TRBV27, the J call TRBJ2-1; tentative D call: TRBD2 (5 bases). The CDR3 spans 13 residues. Trimming cost V 4 bases and J 13 bases, with 17 bases left between them. Germline CDR1 is MNHEY and CDR2 is SMNVEV (reference sequence). The CDR3 DNA reads as TGTGCCAGCAGTTCACTCAGGTGGGGAGATCAGTTCTTC. Translating it yields CASSSLRWGDQFF.

The J gene is TRBJ2-1, the V gene TRBV7-9, with 12 nucleotides matching TRBD2. CDR3 size: 19 residues. After removal of 2 bases from V and 7 bases from J, the junction contained 15 bases not matched to a gene. CDR1 and CDR2 (germline): SEHNR, FQNEAQ (reference sequence). This CDR3 reads CASSLSESKTSGRGNEQFF. The DNA for the CDR3 is TGTGCCAGCAGCTTATCAGAAAGTAAGACTAGCGGGAGAGGGAATGAGCAGTTCTTC.

J is TRBJ2-1 and V is TRBV7-9, with D hard to call. V was clipped by 6 bases and J by 0 bases, with 15 bases between them. Germline assignment: CDR1 SEHNR and CDR2 FQNEAQ (reference sequence). CDR3 length: 16 amino acids. Written as DNA, the CDR3 is TGTGCCAGCAGTTGGACGGAGCCGAGCTCCTACAATGAGCAGTTCTTC. Its protein is CASSWTEPSSYNEQFF.

The rearrangement uses TRBV27 and TRBJ2-1; D may be TRBD1 (5 bases). Germline assignment: CDR1 MNHEY and CDR2 SMNVEV (reference sequence). This CDR3 has 15 amino acids. V lost 3 bases, J lost 6 bases, and 15 bases lay in between. CDR3 in amino acids: CASSFRQREANEQFF. The CDR3 DNA reads TGTGCCAGCAGTTTTCGACAGCGCGAGGCCAATGAGCAGTTCTTC.

This chain links TRBV7-3 with TRBJ1-2; no clear D gene. CDR1 SGHTA and CDR2 FQGTGA come from the germline V gene. Trimming removed 2 bases from V and 4 bases from J, with 8 bases in between. This CDR3 spans 13 amino acids. CDR3 coding DNA: TGTGCCAGCAGCTTAGATAAGAGCTATGGCTACACCTTC. Amino acids: CASSLDKSYGYTF.

This chain uses TRBV11-2 with TRBJ2-3; possibly TRBD2 for D (6 bases). With 3 bases removed from V and 8 bases from J, the gap between germline ends came to 15 bases. The CDR3 is 14 amino acids. Germline loops: CDR1 SGHAT, CDR2 FQNNGV. CDR3: CASSLGSAEGTQYF. In DNA, the CDR3 is TGTGCCAGCAGCTTGGGATCAGCGGAGGGTACGCAGTATTTT.

The genes are TRBV7-9 and TRBJ1-4; no firm D call. This CDR3 comprises 15 residues. V was clipped by 5 bases and J by 0 bases, with 10 bases between them. Germline V gene data show CDR1 as SEHNR and CDR2 as FQNEAQ (reference sequence). In nucleotides, the CDR3 is TGTGCCAGCAGCCCCCGGGAGGCAACTAATGAAAAACTGTTTTTT. This gives the protein CASSPREATNEKLFF.

CDR3 in amino acids: CASSQNSYEQYF. The CDR3 DNA follows: TGCGCCAGCAGCCAGAACTCCTACGAGCAGTACTTC. The chain joins TRBV10-2 to TRBJ2-7, with D unresolved. Germline values: CDR1 WSHSY, CDR2 SAAADI. The CDR3 is 12 amino acids. The germline V and J ends were trimmed by 6 bases and 0 bases, with 6 bases remaining between them.

The V gene is TRBV7-9, the J gene TRBJ2-7; the D gene is possibly TRBD1 (6 bases). This CDR3 comprises 12 residues. Trimming took 5 bases from V and 6 from J, leaving 11 bases between them. Germline loops: CDR1 SEHNR, CDR2 FQNEAQ (reference sequence). Here the CDR3 reads CASSTTGTEQYF. The CDR3 DNA is TGTGCCAGCAGCACAACAGGGACCGAGCAGTACTTC.

This rearrangement joins TRBV25-1 to TRBJ2-7; D gene uncertain. Germline V gene data show CDR1 as MGHDK and CDR2 as SYGVNS. CDR3 length: 10 amino acids. V lost 5 bases to trimming and J lost 3 bases, with 2 bases between them. CDR3 nucleotides: TGTGCCAGCAGTAACTACGAGCAGTACTTC. Its protein product is CASSNYEQYF.

J is TRBJ2-1 and V is TRBV7-2; D is unclear. This CDR3 is built from 13 residues. Germline V gives CDR1 SGHTA, CDR2 FQGNSA. The V end was cut by 3 bases, the J end by 4 bases, with 7 bases between. In nucleotides, the CDR3 is TGTGCCAGCAGCTTGGGTCTGTACAATGAGCAGTTCTTC. The encoded protein is CASSLGLYNEQFF.

The rearrangement uses TRBV28 and TRBJ1-2, with D tentatively TRBD1 (5 bases). V lost 4 bases and J 3 bases, leaving 24 bases between the germline ends. This CDR3 is 18 amino acids long. Germline-derived CDR1 and CDR2 are MDHEN and SYDVKM. The CDR3 here is CASSSSVMGEVGYYGYTF. CDR3 nucleotides: TGTGCCAGCAGTTCATCGGTCATGGGGGAGGTCGGCTACTATGGCTACACCTTC.

V and J are TRBV11-2 and TRBJ2-1, with D unresolved. V was pared by 5 bases and J by 0 bases, with 14 bases between. The germline V gene encodes CDR1 SGHAT and CDR2 FQNNGV. The CDR3 length is 16 residues. The CDR3 coding sequence is TGTGCCAGCAGCCCCCCCTTCCCCAGCTCCTACAATGAGCAGTTCTTC. Protein product: CASSPPFPSSYNEQFF.

This chain's CDR3 is CASSPNRGRIYEQYF. CDR3 in DNA: TGTGCCAGCAGCCCAAACAGGGGGCGCATTTACGAGCAGTACTTC. The chain links TRBV28 to TRBJ2-7; 9 nucleotides align to TRBD1. Germline loops: CDR1 MDHEN, CDR2 SYDVKM. V lost 6 bases, J lost 4 bases, and 10 bases stayed unmatched. CDR3 length equals 15 residues.

A remark on this clone: Sequence at one end of the junction differs from germline and may be a read error. The chain has TRBV11-2 and TRBJ2-7; a weak D match, TRBD2 (6 bases). The CDR3 is made up of 15 amino acids. Germline CDR1 is SGHAT and CDR2 is FQNNGV. Here the CDR3 DNA reads TGTGCCAGCAGCGTAGACAGCGGGTCCTACTACGAGCAGTACTTC. It is translated as CASSVDSGSYYEQYF.

This CDR3 is CASSTSGEYTGELFF. CDR3 coding DNA: TGTGCCAGCTCCACTTCTGGGGAGTACACCGGGGAGCTGTTTTTT. The rearrangement uses TRBV9 and TRBJ2-2; TRBD2 is a possible D gene (5 bases). Germline values: CDR1 SGDLS, CDR2 YYNGEE. The CDR3 contains 15 residues. Trimming shortened V by 7 bases and J by 3 bases, and 16 bases separated the two germline ends.

The chain has TRBV10-2 and TRBJ2-5; perhaps TRBD2 as D (6 bases). The V end was cut by 5 bases, the J end by 3 bases, with 19 bases between. Germline CDR1 reads WSHSY; CDR2 reads SAAADI. This CDR3 is built from 16 residues. The CDR3 protein is CASSSLAEMGEETQYF. CDR3 in DNA: TGCGCCAGCAGTTCGTTAGCGGAGATGGGGGAAGAGACCCAGTACTTC.